Reported below is one T cell receptor beta chain. This specimen comes from a study of T cell responses to AZD1222 COVID-19 vaccine. The table came from immunoSEQ multiplex PCR; TCRdb's copy has only in-frame clones and leaves some out. The table records 70,000 to 95,000 clones, approximately 89% of them present only once. Some second doses came at about 4 weeks and others at about 12 weeks; these were pooled. The material sequenced was peripheral blood, taken 28 days after the second AZD1222 dose. The clonotype was recovered from an adult who received the AZD1222 COVID-19 vaccine.

The CDR3 region is CASSGGTGGGEAFF. As DNA, the CDR3 is TGCGCCAGCAGCGGAGGGACAGGGGGCGGTGAAGCTTTCTTT. The chain uses TRBV5-1 and TRBJ1-1; 12 bases agree with TRBD1. Per germline, CDR1 SGHRS and CDR2 YFSETQ. The CDR3 length is 14 residues. Germline trimming cut 4 bases from V and 7 bases from J; bases unmatched to any gene: 5. The whole variable domain, filled in from reference TRBV5-1 and TRBJ1-1, reads KAGVTQTPRYLIKTRGQQVTLSCSPISGHRSVSWYQQTPGQGLQFLFEYFSETQRNKGNFPGRFSGRQFSNSRSEMNVSTLELGDSALYLCASSGGTGGGEAFFGQGTRLTVV.